One and the same sample provided the 28 T cell receptor beta chains below, sequenced in a study of blood T cell repertoires in COVID-19. Data came from immunoSEQ multiplex PCR; TCRdb stores just in-frame clones and leaves some out. The data contain over 250,000 clones, approximately 90% of them singletons. The material sequenced was peripheral blood. The origin of the receptors is a woman between 40 and 55 years old who had recovered from COVID-19.

The V gene is TRBV29-1, the J gene TRBJ1-5; 9 nucleotides line up with TRBD1. Germline CDR1 is SQVTM and CDR2 is ANQGSEA. This CDR3 spans 14 amino acids. V was pared by 4 bases and J by 4 bases, with 5 bases of the junction left unmatched. The CDR3, as DNA: TGCAGCGTTGGCGACAGGGGGGCAAATCAGCCCCAGCATTTT. It specifies CSVGDRGANQPQHF.

This sequence joins TRBV5-1 and TRBJ2-1, with 10 nucleotides matching TRBD2. The J segment lost 7 bases and the V segment lost 4 bases, leaving 5 bases of the junction unmatched. Germline values: CDR1 SGHRS, CDR2 YFSETQ. The CDR3 runs to 14 residues. CDR3 protein: CASSQLAGPNEQFF. The DNA of the CDR3 is TGCGCCAGCAGCCAACTAGCGGGACCAAATGAGCAGTTCTTC.

The V call is TRBV7-9, the J call TRBJ2-2; 7 bases fit TRBD1. The germline gives CDR1 SEHNR, CDR2 FQNEAQ (reference sequence). The V and J ends lost 2 bases and 6 bases, in that order; junction bases with no gene match: 3. The CDR3 consists of 14 residues. CDR3 DNA: TGTGCCAGCAGCTTACCAGGACAGGCCGGGGAGCTGTTTTTT. As protein: CASSLPGQAGELFF.

The V call is TRBV10-3, the J call TRBJ2-2; possibly TRBD2 for D (6 bases). There are 14 residues in the CDR3. V lost 10 bases and J lost 1, with 13 bases in between. Germline assignment: CDR1 ENHRY and CDR2 SYGVKD. CDR3 amino acids: CATKDYVNTGELFF. The CDR3 region has the DNA TGTGCCACCAAGGACTACGTGAACACCGGGGAGCTGTTTTTT.

J is TRBJ2-7 and V is TRBV7-3; 9 bases are a match to TRBD2. Unmatched junction bases numbered 2, after V lost 3 bases and J lost 2 bases. Germline V gene sequence: CDR1 SGHTA, CDR2 FQGTGA. The CDR3 contains 14 residues. CDR3 sequence (DNA): TGTGCCAGCAGCTTTAGCGGGGGTACCTACGAGCAGTACTTC. Its translation: CASSFSGGTYEQYF.

The J gene is TRBJ1-5, the V gene TRBV19; TRBD1 agrees at 8 bases. The CDR3 is 15 residues long. Germline CDR1 is LNHDA and CDR2 is SQIVND (reference sequence). Trimming removed 5 bases from V and 6 bases from J; junction bases left unmatched: 9. As DNA, the CDR3 is TGTGCCAGTAGTCCACAGGACAGGGTGGGTCAGCCCCAGCATTTT. It translates to CASSPQDRVGQPQHF.

This chain joins TRBV7-2 and TRBJ1-2; tentatively, D is TRBD1 (5 bases). The ends were cut back, 5 bases at V and 4 bases at J, with 14 bases in the middle. Germline CDR1 and CDR2: SGHTA and FQGNSA. The CDR3 extends over 14 amino acids. The CDR3 reads CASSRTPGGYGYTF. CDR3 sequence (DNA): TGTGCCAGCAGCCGGACCCCGGGGGGCTATGGCTACACCTTC.

This chain links TRBV6-5 with TRBJ1-5; D gene uncertain. Germline CDR1 MNHEY, CDR2 SVGAGI. The CDR3 consists of 12 residues. V dropped 5 bases and J dropped 2 bases, with 4 bases sitting between them. This chain's CDR3 is CASSTGNQPQHF. CDR3 DNA: TGTGCCAGCAGTACTGGCAATCAGCCCCAGCATTTT.

The rearrangement links TRBV9 to TRBJ1-2, with 8 bases matching TRBD1. The junction had 13 bases not matched to a gene; V was cut back by 4 bases and J by 8 bases. Germline V gene data show CDR1 as SGDLS and CDR2 as YYNGEE. This CDR3 has 15 residues. CDR3 DNA sequence: TGTGCCAGCAGCACCGGGACAGGCCAGGGTCGGGGCTACACCTTC. This encodes CASSTGTGQGRGYTF.

The V call is TRBV18, the J call TRBJ1-1; 7 nucleotides match TRBD1. V lost 4 bases to trimming and J lost 0 bases; unmatched junction nucleotides: 8. This CDR3 has 16 residues. From germline, CDR1 is KGHSH and CDR2 LQKENI. The DNA for the CDR3 is TGTGCCAGCTCACTAAACTCCGGGACAGTGAACACTGAAGCTTTCTTT. This gives the protein CASSLNSGTVNTEAFF.

The V gene is TRBV19, the J gene TRBJ1-2, with a tentative D call TRBD1 (6 bases). In germline, CDR1 is LNHDA, CDR2 SQIVND (reference sequence). V lost 5 bases to trimming and J lost 8 bases, with 21 bases between them. The CDR3 consists of 15 residues. CDR3 protein: CASSPRDNWDRGYTF. In DNA form, the CDR3 reads TGTGCCAGTAGTCCCCGGGACAATTGGGATAGGGGCTACACCTTC. The variable domain in full, with the rest retrieved from reference TRBV19 and TRBJ1-2, is DGGITQSPKYLFRKEGQNVTLSCEQNLNHDAMYWYRQDPGQGLRLIYYSQIVNDFQKGDIAEGYSVSREKKESFPLTVTSAQKNPTAFYLCASSPRDNWDRGYTFGSGTRLTVV.

This rearrangement joins TRBV4-2 to TRBJ2-6; TRBD1 matches at 8 bases. After removal of 3 bases from V and 0 bases from J, the junction contained 4 bases not matched to a gene. CDR1 and CDR2 from the germline V gene are LGHNA and YNFKEQ. The CDR3 has 17 amino acids. The CDR3 nucleotides are TGTGCCAGCAGCCACGGACAGGGTAACTCTGGGGCCAACGTCCTGACTTTC. This translates into CASSHGQGNSGANVLTF.

The chain joins TRBV10-3 to TRBJ1-4; tentatively, D is TRBD1 (5 bases). The CDR3 covers 13 residues. V lost 8 bases and J 8 bases, leaving 15 bases between the germline ends. From germline, CDR1 is ENHRY and CDR2 SYGVKD. The CDR3 reads CAIGSREGEKLFF. CDR3 in DNA: TGTGCCATCGGATCCAGGGAGGGGGAAAAACTGTTTTTT.

This chain uses TRBV19 with TRBJ2-5, with 8 positions matching TRBD2. Trimming took 6 bases from V and 1 from J; bases not matched to a gene: 4. The CDR3 spans 14 residues. The germline CDR1 and CDR2 sequences are LNHDA and SQIVND (reference sequence). This CDR3 is CASRRGAGQETQYF. The DNA of the CDR3 is TGTGCCAGTAGGCGGGGGGCAGGCCAAGAGACCCAGTACTTC.

This chain uses TRBV4-3 with TRBJ1-2; D may be TRBD1 (6 bases). CDR1 is LGHNA and CDR2 is YSLEER in the germline V gene. The CDR3 is 14 residues long. With 1 base removed from V and 7 bases from J, the gap between germline ends came to 13 bases. The CDR3 region is CASSQVFGRGGYTF. Here the CDR3 DNA reads TGCGCCAGCAGCCAAGTCTTCGGCAGGGGTGGCTACACCTTC.

This sequence joins TRBV7-7 and TRBJ2-5, with TRBD2 identical over 8 bases. The germline V gene encodes CDR1 SSHAT and CDR2 FNYEAQ (reference sequence). V lost 1 base, J lost 5 bases, and 6 bases stayed unmatched. CDR3 length: 15 amino acids. The CDR3 DNA reads TGTGCCAGCAGCTTAGGGGGGACTAGTGGGGAGACCCAGTACTTC. This gives the protein CASSLGGTSGETQYF.

This clone was seen a single time. This chain links TRBV14 with TRBJ2-7; 9 bases line up with TRBD1. The CDR3 is 15 residues long. Germline values: CDR1 SGHDN, CDR2 FVKESK. With 1 base clipped from V and 7 bases from J, the junction kept 8 bases outside the gene matches. The CDR3 region has the DNA TGTGCCAGCAGCCAAGTAAGGGACAGGGTAAGAGAGCAGTACTTC. Translating it yields CASSQVRDRVREQYF.

The V call is TRBV27, the J call TRBJ1-1; D gene unclear. Germline V gene data show CDR1 as MNHEY and CDR2 as SMNVEV (reference sequence). Trimming shortened V by 4 bases and J by 1 base, and 10 bases separated the two germline ends. The CDR3 has 14 residues. The CDR3 nucleotides are TGTGCCAGCAGTTCTAGACTGGGGAACACTGAAGCTTTCTTT. It encodes CASSSRLGNTEAFF.

The genes are TRBV24-1 and TRBJ2-5; D call uncertain. CDR1 and CDR2 (germline): KGHDR, SFDVKD. V dropped 9 bases and J dropped 5 bases, with 3 bases sitting between them. This CDR3 is 9 amino acids long. The CDR3 region is CATRETQYF. The CDR3 DNA follows: TGTGCCACCCGGGAGACCCAGTACTTC.

The chain is built from TRBV9 and TRBJ2-7; D call uncertain. CDR3 size: 16 residues. V was shortened by 1 base and J by 0 bases, with 14 bases between the two germline ends. Germline values: CDR1 SGDLS, CDR2 YYNGEE. CDR3 nucleotide sequence: TGTGCCAGCAGCGTACGGGTAGGAAGTAACTCCTACGAGCAGTACTTC. Residues: CASSVRVGSNSYEQYF.

The chain has TRBV5-1 and TRBJ2-5; TRBD1 is a possible D gene (5 bases). V was trimmed by 3 bases and J by 2 bases, leaving 17 bases between them. CDR1 is SGHRS, CDR2 YFSETQ, per germline. This CDR3 is built from 16 residues. The CDR3 sequence: CASSYWGLSGQETQYF. DNA for the CDR3: TGCGCCAGCAGCTACTGGGGTCTGTCAGGGCAAGAGACCCAGTACTTC.

This rearrangement joins TRBV19 to TRBJ1-2; 9 positions match TRBD1. Trimming removed 9 bases from V and 6 bases from J; junction bases left unmatched: 14. Germline V gene sequence: CDR1 LNHDA, CDR2 SQIVND (reference sequence). The CDR3 runs to 15 residues. CDR3 loop: CASNTNRGPGNGYTF. CDR3 DNA sequence: TGTGCCAGCAATACAAACAGGGGGCCCGGGAATGGCTACACCTTC.

This chain connects TRBV10-1 to TRBJ2-7; tentatively, D is TRBD1 (5 bases). The CDR3 is 11 residues long. Germline V gene lookup returns CDR1 WNHNN and CDR2 SYGVQD (reference sequence). The ends were cut back, 4 bases at V and 9 bases at J, with 10 bases in the middle. CDR3 region: CASSGGGAQYV. The CDR3 DNA sequence: TGCGCCAGCAGTGGGGGTGGGGCGCAGTACGTC.

This chain links TRBV11-3 with TRBJ2-5, with 14 bases that match TRBD2. V dropped 5 bases and J dropped 4; count of bases not matched to a gene: 9. The CDR3 is made up of 17 amino acids. CDR1 is SGHNT, CDR2 YENEEA, per germline. The DNA for the CDR3 is TGTGCCAGCAGCGCCGGGACTAGCGGGGGCTCGGGAGAGACCCAGTACTTC. Translation: CASSAGTSGGSGETQYF.

The chain uses TRBV5-4 and TRBJ1-2; D ambiguous. V lost 0 bases to trimming and J lost 0 bases, with 9 bases between them. The CDR3 consists of 15 residues. Germline CDR1 SGHNT, CDR2 YYREEE (reference sequence). In nucleotides, the CDR3 is TGTGCCAGCAGCTTGGTGGGCAGTACTAACTATGGCTACACCTTC. Amino acid sequence: CASSLVGSTNYGYTF.

The chain carries TRBV7-9 and TRBJ2-5; 11 positions agree with TRBD2. Unmatched junction bases numbered 16, after V lost 5 bases and J lost 5 bases. The CDR3 loop spans 18 amino acids. Germline assignment: CDR1 SEHNR and CDR2 FQNEAQ (reference sequence). The DNA for the CDR3 is TGTGCCAGCAGCGAGCCCCTGGGTAGCGGGAGGGCCGGGGAGACCCAGTACTTC. It encodes CASSEPLGSGRAGETQYF.

V and J are TRBV5-6 and TRBJ1-2, with D possibly TRBD1 on 5 matching bases. Germline CDR1 is SGHDT and CDR2 is YYEEEE. The V gene lost 1 base and the J gene lost 4 bases, with 11 bases spanning the gap. The CDR3 sequence is 14 residues long. For the CDR3, the DNA is TGTGCCAGCAGCTTGTCGCAGGGTGCCTATGGCTACACCTTC. Translation gives CASSLSQGAYGYTF.

As to this clone: Germline and junction disagree at one end, which may indicate a read error. The chain carries TRBV30 and TRBJ1-1; no definite D call. The CDR3 spans 12 residues. Germline CDR1 and CDR2: GTSNPN and SVGIG (reference sequence). The CDR3 DNA reads as TGTGCCTGGAGTCTTCTCCGCCTGCCGCCAGACTTT. Residues: CAWSLLRLPPDF.